What follows describes a single T cell receptor beta chain. The sample belongs to a study of blood T cell repertoires in COVID-19. Study-level information: Nucleic acid was either cDNA or gDNA, and it came from T cells, B-cell-depleted T cells, or PBMCs.

Original processing methods: Reference gene primer amplification yielded estimated nucleated cell counts. The assay was immunoSEQ multiplex PCR, and TCRdb's table has in-frame clones only and misses some. The D gene and trimming were derived from the DNA, and the V and J assignments and clone size from that table. Counted here are about 190,000 clones, roughly four fifths occurring once; the ten biggest clones make up under 5.5%. J lost 8 bases, V lost 6 bases, and 3 bases had no gene match. CDR1 is ENHRY and CDR2 is SYGVKD in the germline V gene. The CDR3 sequence is 13 residues long. The sequence was collected from a woman aged 25-40 years with acute or convalescent COVID-19. Material: peripheral blood. V is TRBV10-3 and J is TRBJ1-4, with 10 nucleotides matching TRBD1. This CDR3 reads CAIRDRGTEKLFF. Written as DNA, the CDR3 is TGTGCCATCAGGGACAGGGGGACGGAAAAACTGTTTTTT.